Following are 31 T cell receptor beta chains from one sample sequenced in a study of PD-L1 blockade in urothelial cancer. TCRdb's table, derived via immunoSEQ multiplex PCR, lists solely in-frame clones and lacks some. The sample carries more than 45,000 clones, approximately 86% recorded once. The sequencing here drew on PBMCs, taken around atezolizumab (anti-PD-L1) treatment. The receptors shown here come from a man aged 55-75 years with urothelial cancer.

The chain has TRBV11-1 and TRBJ2-1; TRBD1 agrees at 7 bases. Trimming removed 1 base from V and 7 bases from J; junction bases left unmatched: 16. This CDR3 comprises 18 residues. Germline CDR1 and CDR2: SGHAT and FQDESV (reference sequence). This chain's CDR3 is CASSLVSKGQQKLNEQFF. As DNA, the CDR3 is TGTGCCAGCAGCTTAGTTTCCAAGGGACAGCAAAAGTTAAATGAGCAGTTCTTC.

The CDR3 spells CASSLGARGYTF. Here the CDR3 DNA reads TGTGCCAGCAGCTTAGGTGCGCGGGGCTACACCTTC. The chain carries TRBV7-9 and TRBJ1-2; no reliable D call. The CDR3 runs 12 residues. CDR1 is SEHNR and CDR2 is FQNEAQ in the germline V gene (reference sequence). The V gene lost 1 base and the J gene lost 8 bases, with 8 bases spanning the gap.

V gene TRBV5-1 combines with J gene TRBJ1-1, with 7 bases aligning to TRBD1. In germline, CDR1 is SGHRS, CDR2 YFSETQ. The junction had 6 bases not matched to a gene; V was cut back by 4 bases and J by 3 bases. This CDR3 contains 14 residues. In nucleotides, the CDR3 is TGCGCCAGCAGCGGAACAGGGGAATACACTGAAGCTTTCTTT. Amino acid sequence: CASSGTGEYTEAFF.

The chain uses TRBV11-3 and TRBJ1-2, with D perhaps TRBD1 (6 bases). CDR3 length: 11 amino acids. Looked up from germline, CDR1 is SGHNT and CDR2 is YENEEA. Deletions cut 3 bases from V and 7 bases from J, with 6 bases between. For the CDR3, the DNA is TGTGCCAGCAGCTTGGGGGCTGGCTACACCTTC. This sequence encodes CASSLGAGYTF.

CDR3 sequence reads: CASSRAGGIDEQYF. The CDR3 nucleotides are TGTGCCAGCTCACGGGCGGGAGGGATCGACGAGCAGTACTTC. J is TRBJ2-7 and V is TRBV18, with TRBD2 identical over 9 bases. The CDR3 sequence is 14 residues long. The J segment lost 5 bases and the V segment lost 4 bases, leaving 6 bases of the junction unmatched. Germline-derived CDR1 and CDR2 are KGHSH and LQKENI. Combining the CDR3 with reference TRBV18 and TRBJ2-7 gives the whole variable domain NAGVMQNPRHLVRRRGQEARLRCSPMKGHSHVYWYRQLPEEGLKFMVYLQKENIIDESGMPKERFSAEFPKEGPSILRIQQVVRGDSAAYFCASSRAGGIDEQYFGPGTRLTVT.

V and J are TRBV18 and TRBJ2-7; TRBD2 might be the D (6 bases). V was trimmed by 4 bases and J by 0 bases, leaving 10 bases between them. The CDR3 sequence is 14 residues long. Germline assignment: CDR1 KGHSH and CDR2 LQKENI. The CDR3 sequence: CASSRDSRSYEQYF. Here the CDR3 DNA reads TGTGCCAGCTCACGGGACTCCCGCTCCTACGAGCAGTACTTC.

Written as DNA, the CDR3 is TGTGCCAGCAGCGTGGCAATGGGCTTGGATGGCTACACCTTC. Amino acid sequence: CASSVAMGLDGYTF. V usage is TRBV9 and J usage is TRBJ1-2; D is unresolved. Germline V lookup: CDR1 SGDLS, CDR2 YYNGEE. The CDR3 contains 14 residues. The V end lost 2 bases, the J end lost 6 bases, and 14 bases lay between the germline ends.

This sequence joins TRBV19 and TRBJ1-2, with a weak D call TRBD1 (6 bases). With 6 bases removed from V and 5 bases from J, the gap between germline ends came to 16 bases. This CDR3 spans 14 amino acids. Per germline, CDR1 LNHDA and CDR2 SQIVND (reference sequence). The CDR3 loop reads CASRTQRGNYGYTF. For the CDR3, the DNA is TGTGCCAGTAGAACTCAAAGGGGGAATTATGGCTACACCTTC.

This rearrangement joins TRBV7-2 to TRBJ2-6, with D possibly TRBD1 on 5 matching bases. The CDR3 extends over 14 amino acids. Trimming took off 8 bases at V and 3 bases at J, with 11 bases between the two ends. Germline loops: CDR1 SGHTA, CDR2 FQGNSA. CDR3 amino acids: CASRWGVGANVLTF. The CDR3 bases are TGTGCCAGCCGCTGGGGCGTTGGGGCCAACGTCCTGACTTTC.

The chain combines TRBV29-1 with TRBJ1-6; 7 nucleotides line up with TRBD1. Trimming took 7 bases from V and 10 from J; bases not matched to a gene: 10. Per germline, CDR1 SQVTM and CDR2 ANQGSEA. The CDR3 is 13 amino acids. The CDR3 is CSATAGGLSPLHF. The DNA of the CDR3 is TGCAGCGCAACCGCAGGGGGTCTCTCACCCCTCCACTTT.

This chain links TRBV7-2 with TRBJ2-7; 8 nucleotides align to TRBD2. Germline CDR1 and CDR2: SGHTA and FQGNSA. This CDR3 comprises 14 residues. With V trimmed by 2 bases and J by 7 bases, 7 bases remained unmatched. Here the CDR3 reads CASSLYGRAGEQYF. Written as DNA, the CDR3 is TGTGCCAGCAGCTTATACGGGAGGGCCGGGGAGCAGTACTTC.

The chain has TRBV4-2 and TRBJ1-3, with no clear D. The germline V gene encodes CDR1 LGHNA and CDR2 YNFKEQ. This CDR3 is 17 amino acids long. V was pared by 5 bases and J by 5 bases, with 22 bases between. The CDR3 is CASSVLRAEGSRNTIYF. The CDR3 region has the DNA TGTGCCAGCAGCGTACTCCGTGCGGAGGGTTCGCGAAACACCATATATTTT.

The chain uses TRBV7-2 and TRBJ2-7, with 7 nucleotides matching TRBD1. The CDR3 runs to 14 residues. Germline-derived CDR1 and CDR2 are SGHTA and FQGNSA. With 5 bases clipped from V and 0 bases from J, the junction kept 4 bases outside the gene matches. The CDR3 reads CASSRDRASYEQYF. The CDR3 DNA sequence: TGTGCCAGCAGCAGGGACAGAGCCTCCTACGAGCAGTACTTC.

The chain has TRBV9 and TRBJ2-5; 12 bases match TRBD1. In germline, CDR1 is SGDLS, CDR2 YYNGEE. This CDR3 is built from 15 residues. The V segment lost 2 bases and the J segment 5 bases; nucleotides outside the gene matches: 4. The CDR3 loop reads CASSVGTGGWETQYF. CDR3 DNA sequence: TGTGCCAGCAGCGTTGGGACAGGGGGCTGGGAGACCCAGTACTTC.

The chain carries TRBV9 and TRBJ1-2; 11 positions agree with TRBD1. J gave up 4 bases and V 2 bases, and 4 bases lay outside the gene matches. The CDR3 totals 15 residues. In germline, CDR1 is SGDLS, CDR2 YYNGEE. In DNA form, the CDR3 reads TGTGCCAGCAGCGTCGGGACAGGGGGAGGCTATGGCTACACCTTC. This gives the protein CASSVGTGGGYGYTF. Full variable domain (remainder filled in from reference TRBV9 and TRBJ1-2): DSGVTQTPKHLITATGQRVTLRCSPRSGDLSVYWYQQSLDQGLQFLIQYYNGEERAKGNILERFSAQQFPDLHSELNLSSLELGDSALYFCASSVGTGGGYGYTFGSGTRLTVV.

V gene TRBV28 combines with J gene TRBJ1-1; D is unclear. Looked up from germline, CDR1 is MDHEN and CDR2 is SYDVKM. This CDR3 has 15 residues. The V gene lost 1 base and the J gene lost 3 bases, with 12 bases spanning the gap. Here the CDR3 reads CASSLLAGFDTEAFF. Written as DNA, the CDR3 is TGTGCCAGCAGTTTATTAGCGGGGTTTGACACTGAAGCTTTCTTT.

This chain links TRBV28 with TRBJ1-5, with D maybe TRBD1 (5 bases). The CDR3 length is 18 residues. Per the germline V gene, CDR1 is MDHEN and CDR2 is SYDVKM. V gave up 1 base and J gave up 5 bases, with 21 bases separating them. CDR3 sequence reads: CASSLSPGIGALDQPQHF. The CDR3 DNA follows: TGTGCCAGCAGTTTATCCCCAGGAATAGGGGCCTTAGATCAGCCCCAGCATTTT.

Notes on this clone: No conserved phenylalanine or tryptophan is present at the end of the CDR3, so a read error is the likely explanation. It is unclear where the CDR3 begins or ends on the DNA, so no DNA is shown, and the CDR3 is as TCRdb lists it. The genes are TRBV10-2 and TRBJ2-7; TRBD2, the D gene given by the table, was not confirmed from the DNA. With termini counted, the CDR3 has 14 amino acids. Germline CDR1 and CDR2: WSHSY and SAAADI. The CDR3 is CASSEYGTSGRAEL.

V is TRBV28 and J is TRBJ1-1; no firm D call. Germline V CDR1 and CDR2: MDHEN, SYDVKM. V was pared by 10 bases and J by 2 bases, with 17 bases between. This CDR3 spans 14 amino acids. The CDR3 protein is CATSRFFGNTEAFF. The CDR3, as DNA: TGTGCCACCTCGAGGTTTTTTGGAAACACTGAAGCTTTCTTT.

The chain carries TRBV19 and TRBJ1-6; 11 nucleotides match TRBD1. The CDR3 has 14 amino acids. V was pared by 5 bases and J by 7 bases, with 1 base of the junction left unmatched. Germline CDR1 and CDR2: LNHDA and SQIVND (reference sequence). CDR3 DNA: TGTGCCAGTAGTTGGACAGGGGGCAATTCACCCCTCCACTTT. The encoded protein is CASSWTGGNSPLHF.

The J gene is TRBJ2-7, the V gene TRBV21-1; TRBD2 was called by the table and not checked on the DNA. TRBV21-1 is marked as a pseudogene. This CDR3 region has 16 residues. The CDR3 protein is CASSKFVAGVFYEQYF. In nucleotides, the CDR3 is TGTGCCAGCAGCAAATTTGTAGCGGGAGTCTTCTACGAGCAGTACTTC.

The CDR3 here is CASSYGRADETQYF. The DNA of the CDR3 is TGTGCCAGCAGTTACGGCAGGGCAGATGAGACCCAGTACTTC. V and J are TRBV6-5 and TRBJ2-5, with D possibly matching TRBD1 (5 bases). The V end was cut by 2 bases, the J end by 5 bases, with 12 bases between. The CDR3 totals 14 residues. Per the germline V gene, CDR1 is MNHEY and CDR2 is SVGAGI.

The chain carries TRBV4-1 and TRBJ1-1, with D possibly being TRBD1 (6 bases). From germline, CDR1 is MGHRA and CDR2 YSYEKL. V was cut by 0 bases and J by 6 bases, with 23 bases left in between. The CDR3 sequence is 18 residues long. For the CDR3, the DNA is TGCGCCAGCAGCCAAGAGATTGGGGGCGCAGGGAAAGGCTCTGAAGCTTTCTTT. Its protein is CASSQEIGGAGKGSEAFF.

The V and J genes are TRBV2 and TRBJ1-2, with 9 bases lining up with TRBD1. Germline loops: CDR1 SNHLY, CDR2 FYNNEI. This CDR3 has 14 amino acids. V was clipped by 8 bases and J by 0 bases; unmatched bases: 4. The DNA of the CDR3 is TGTGCCAGCCACCGGGACAGGGCTAACTATGGCTACACCTTC. Translation: CASHRDRANYGYTF.

The chain uses TRBV18 and TRBJ1-1; D uncertain. The ends were cut back, 8 bases at V and 0 bases at J, with 16 bases in the middle. CDR1 KGHSH and CDR2 LQKENI come from the germline V gene. CDR3 length: 15 residues. The CDR3 sequence: CASREYRVMNTEAFF. In nucleotides, the CDR3 is TGTGCCAGCCGAGAGTATCGGGTCATGAACACTGAAGCTTTCTTT.

The gene calls are TRBV19 and TRBJ1-5, with D possibly being TRBD1 (5 bases). Deletions cut 7 bases from V and 5 bases from J, with 12 bases between. Per germline, CDR1 LNHDA and CDR2 SQIVND (reference sequence). The CDR3 extends over 13 amino acids. The CDR3: CASKGRADQPQHF. The CDR3 nucleotides are TGTGCCAGTAAGGGCAGGGCAGATCAGCCCCAGCATTTT.

The chain joins TRBV27 to TRBJ2-5; 7 bases line up with TRBD1. This CDR3 spans 15 amino acids. V shed 5 bases, J shed 7 bases, and the junction held 13 bases outside the gene matches. Germline assignment: CDR1 MNHEY and CDR2 SMNVEV (reference sequence). This CDR3 is CASSPPGQWEGTQYF. The CDR3 nucleotides are TGTGCCAGCAGTCCACCGGGACAGTGGGAAGGGACCCAGTACTTC.

The chain links TRBV5-1 to TRBJ1-6; 7 bases agree with TRBD1. CDR1 and CDR2 (germline): SGHRS, YFSETQ. This CDR3 contains 15 residues. The junction had 3 bases not matched to a gene; V was cut back by 6 bases and J by 0 bases. CDR3 in DNA: TGCGCCAGCACAAGGGACAGCTCCTATAATTCACCCCTCCACTTT. Translation gives CASTRDSSYNSPLHF.

The chain carries TRBV5-1 and TRBJ1-4; no definite D call. Germline-derived CDR1 and CDR2 are SGHRS and YFSETQ. CDR3 size: 17 residues. V lost 4 bases to trimming and J lost 5 bases, with 21 bases between them. The CDR3 region is CASSAAAGTGRNEKLFF. CDR3 DNA sequence: TGCGCCAGCAGCGCTGCGGCGGGTACTGGTCGGAATGAAAAACTGTTTTTT.

The chain recombines TRBV5-6 with TRBJ1-6; D not certain. The CDR3 has 14 residues. Per germline, CDR1 SGHDT and CDR2 YYEEEE. V shed 0 bases and J shed 6 bases, with 7 bases lying between them. The CDR3 here is CASSLDSSNSPLHF. Here the CDR3 DNA reads TGTGCCAGCAGCTTGGACAGCTCTAATTCACCCCTCCACTTT.

V is TRBV6-4 and J is TRBJ2-3; 12 nucleotides agree with TRBD2. The V segment lost 0 bases and the J segment 6 bases; nucleotides outside the gene matches: 4. Germline V gives CDR1 MRHNA, CDR2 SNTAGT. The CDR3 length is 16 residues. CDR3 DNA: TGTGCCAGCAGTGACTCCACTAGCGGGGGGCCGGATACGCAGTATTTT. This gives the protein CASSDSTSGGPDTQYF.